This entry lists 2 T cell receptor beta chains sequenced from one sample in a study of T cells in Graves' hyperthyroidism and ophthalmopathy. The source material, RNA transcripts, was used to amplify TCR beta CDR3 regions. Initially, a first-round RT-PCR of the TCR CDR3 employed the HTBI primer set. One entry per CDR3 protein, called by TCRdb with MiXCR from the multiplex PCR reads. The table records about 300,000 distinct CDR3 sequences, roughly 20% of them present only once. Input material: blood. These receptor sequences come from a man between 50 and 59 years old with Graves' ophthalmopathy.

This clonotype was found a few times. This chain uses TRBV2 with TRBJ1-2; 8 nucleotides line up with TRBD1. The CDR3 length is 14 residues. V shed 8 bases and J 4 bases; nucleotides not matched to a gene: 9. Germline assignment: CDR1 SNHLY and CDR2 FYNNEI. CDR3 DNA sequence: TGTGCCAGCTGCAGGACAGGGAGAGGCTATGGCTACACCTTC. Amino acid sequence: CASCRTGRGYGYTF.

This clonotype has a count of ten or more. V gene TRBV18 combines with J gene TRBJ2-7; 13 bases fit TRBD2. V shed 4 bases and J 0 bases; nucleotides not matched to a gene: 3. The germline gives CDR1 KGHSH, CDR2 LQKENI. The CDR3 consists of 16 residues. CDR3 region: CASSQRTSGSSYEQYF. DNA of the CDR3: TGTGCCAGCTCACAGAGGACTAGCGGGAGCTCCTACGAGCAGTACTTC.